This T cell receptor (beta chain) was retrieved from a study of graft-versus-host responses after intestinal transplantation. The repertoire was sequenced with immunoSEQ multiplex PCR; TCRdb's copy has only in-frame clones and lacks some. The data hold tens of thousands of clones, with 50% to 60% observed a single time. Germline V gene lookup returns CDR1 KGHSH and CDR2 LQKENI. V was trimmed by 2 bases and J by 9 bases, leaving 20 bases between them. This CDR3 comprises 15 residues. Study-level points and caveats: GvH clones appeared in recipient marrow, some first in ileum or blood.

The TCR comes from a human patient who received an intestinal transplant. J is TRBJ2-7 and V is TRBV18; D gene uncertain. The material was alloreactive CD4+ T cells from a mixed lymphocyte reaction culture, obtained before intestinal transplant. The subset here: CFSE-low proliferating T cells sorted from roughly six-day pre-transplant mixed lymphocyte reaction (GvH or HvG direction). The CDR3 here is CASSPSGFTPSGQYF. CDR3 DNA sequence: TGTGCCAGCTCACCATCGGGTTTTACCCCTTCGGGGCAGTACTTC.